This T cell receptor beta chain was recovered during a study of radiotherapy plus CTLA-4 blockade in lung cancer. Findings and limits, study-wide: In blood, tumor-derived TCR clones expanded after radiotherapy plus ipilimumab. The best predictor of response was reported to be early blood T cell clone dynamics, with interferon-beta.

About this clone itself: Its antigen remains unknown.

Patients in the study, people with chemo-refractory metastatic non-small-cell lung cancer, received focal radiation plus ipilimumab CTLA-4 blockade. Germline values: CDR1 SGHTA, CDR2 FQGNSA. Trimming cost V 5 bases and J 4 bases; bases outside gene matches: 5. The CDR3 contains 16 residues. Repertoires were generated with immunoSEQ multiplex PCR, while TCRdb's copy carries only in-frame clones and drops some. The sample carries approximately 40,000 clones, 72% recorded once. The sample consisted of peripheral blood, taken from a patient treated with radiotherapy plus ipilimumab. The sequence came from a human donor with non-small cell lung cancer who had stable disease on radiotherapy plus ipilimumab. The V gene is TRBV7-2, the J gene TRBJ2-2; 12 bases map to TRBD2. The CDR3 region is CASSPRLAGVTGELFF. The CDR3 bases are TGTGCCAGCAGCCCACGACTAGCGGGGGTCACCGGGGAGCTGTTTTTT.